This T cell receptor (beta chain) emerged from a study of T cells after yellow fever vaccination. In its sample, this clonotype was seen many times. The target antigen is unknown. Study results and limitations: FACS-sorted repertoires could contain abundant clonotypes contaminating from the bulk population.

The TCR cDNA carried a universal primer site and UMIs from 5'RACE template switching. One entry per CDR3 protein results from TCRdb running MiXCR on the 5' RACE reads. Among around 610,000 distinct CDR3 sequences listed, approximately 13% were seen once. This TCR derives from a man younger than 45 who received the YFV17D yellow fever vaccine. The sequences come from PBMCs, collected on the day of the yellow fever booster vaccination.

The CDR3 loop is CASSLRREGYNEQFF. Here the CDR3 DNA reads TGTGCCAGCAGTTTGAGGCGGGAGGGGTACAATGAGCAGTTCTTC. The chain has TRBV12-3 or TRBV12-4 and TRBJ2-1; 9 bases are a match to TRBD2. V lost 3 bases and J lost 4; bases outside the gene matches: 4. The CDR3 consists of 15 residues.